The T cell receptor (beta chain) under discussion was sequenced for a study of OX40 agonist ivuxolimab in advanced cancers. In the study overall: Partial responses were recorded for three patients, including one with hepatocellular carcinoma and two with cutaneous melanoma.

Samples of blood were obtained at baseline, on cycle 4 day 1, and on cycle 7 day 1. Sequencing was performed with immunoSEQ multiplex PCR; in TCRdb, only in-frame clones are kept and a portion is missing. The sample consists of approximately 69,000 clones, 70% to 90% of them appearing once. The V end was cut by 3 bases, the J end by 6 bases, with 9 bases between. This CDR3 is built from 12 residues. Germline CDR1 SQVTM, CDR2 ANQGSEA. This material consisted of CD4+ or CD8+ T cells sorted from blood, taken in a trial of the OX40 agonist ivuxolimab. The sequence came from an adult with an advanced solid tumor such as melanoma, head and neck, liver or kidney cancer. This rearrangement joins TRBV29-1 to TRBJ2-1, with D possibly being TRBD1 (6 bases). The CDR3 region is CSVERTVNEQFF. The DNA for the CDR3 is TGCAGCGTTGAGAGGACAGTCAATGAGCAGTTCTTC.